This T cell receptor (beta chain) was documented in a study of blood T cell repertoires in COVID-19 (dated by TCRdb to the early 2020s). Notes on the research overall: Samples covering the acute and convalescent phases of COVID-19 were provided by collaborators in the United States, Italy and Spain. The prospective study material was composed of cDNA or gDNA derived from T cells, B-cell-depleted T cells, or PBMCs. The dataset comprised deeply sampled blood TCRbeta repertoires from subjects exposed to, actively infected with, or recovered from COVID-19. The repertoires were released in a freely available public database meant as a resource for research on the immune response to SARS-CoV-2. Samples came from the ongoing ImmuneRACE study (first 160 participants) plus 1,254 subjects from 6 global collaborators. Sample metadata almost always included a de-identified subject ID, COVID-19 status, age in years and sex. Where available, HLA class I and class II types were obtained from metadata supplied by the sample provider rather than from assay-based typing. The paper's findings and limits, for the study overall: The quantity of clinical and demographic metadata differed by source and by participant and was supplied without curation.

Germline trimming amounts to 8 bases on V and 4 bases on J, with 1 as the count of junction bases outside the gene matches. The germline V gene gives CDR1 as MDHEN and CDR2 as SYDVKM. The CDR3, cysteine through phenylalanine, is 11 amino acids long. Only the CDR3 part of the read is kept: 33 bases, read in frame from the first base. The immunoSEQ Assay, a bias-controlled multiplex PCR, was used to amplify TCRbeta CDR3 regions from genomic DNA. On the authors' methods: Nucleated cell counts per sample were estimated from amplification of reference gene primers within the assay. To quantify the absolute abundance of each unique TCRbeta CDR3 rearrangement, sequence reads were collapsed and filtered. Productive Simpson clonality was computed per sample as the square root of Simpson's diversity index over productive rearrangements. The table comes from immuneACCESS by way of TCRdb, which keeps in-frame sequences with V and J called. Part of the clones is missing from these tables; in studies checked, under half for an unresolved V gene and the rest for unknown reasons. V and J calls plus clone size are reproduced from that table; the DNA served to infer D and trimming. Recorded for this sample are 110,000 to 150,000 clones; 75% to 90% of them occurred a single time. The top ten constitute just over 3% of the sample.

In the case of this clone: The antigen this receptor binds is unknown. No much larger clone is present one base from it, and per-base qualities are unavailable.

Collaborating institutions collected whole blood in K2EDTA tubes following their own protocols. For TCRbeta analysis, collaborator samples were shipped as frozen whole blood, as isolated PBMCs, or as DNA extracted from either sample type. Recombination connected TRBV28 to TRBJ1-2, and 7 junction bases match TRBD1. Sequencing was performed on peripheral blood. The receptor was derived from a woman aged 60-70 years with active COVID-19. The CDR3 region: CASGTVYGYTF. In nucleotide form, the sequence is TGTGCCAGCGGGACAGTCTATGGCTACACCTTC.